This T cell receptor (beta chain) was captured by sequencing in a study of cytomegalovirus exposure and HLA in healthy donors (TCRdb year 2017). For the wider study: An earlier analysis of roughly 610 of the donors reported about 300 Gb of sequence data and around 120 million unique TCR beta sequences obtained from some 200 million T cells. Typing coverage differed by locus: A, B, C, DRB1 and DQB1 were typed in about 629-640 donors, DQA1 in about 550, DPA1 in over 600, and DPB1 in 450 to 490. Among 398 genotyped donors of the cohort, an average of around 240,000 unique TCR beta nucleotide sequences were sequenced per donor, roughly 18% of them non-productive. The study was designed to test whether signatures of past pathogen exposure could be identified by cataloging public T cell receptors. A separate validation cohort of about 110 different subjects was used in addition to the roughly 620-subject first cohort. An early release covering 500 to 750 HLA-typed donors comprised approximately 300 gigabases of sequencing data and tens of millions of unique TCR sequences. Of the 300 to 500 genotyped donors, approximately 81% were placed in the genetic ancestry cluster associated with self-reported Caucasian donors. The study used immunosequencing to profile the T cell repertoires of 670 or so subjects and linked those repertoires to cytomegalovirus serostatus. To study patterns of TCR occurrence, a later analysis re-analyzed previously published TCR beta repertoires from just over 650 donors and added high-resolution HLA genotyping. Class I and class II HLA loci were covered by the typing at four-digit resolution. An earlier analysis of some 500 of the donors applied high-throughput TCR beta sequencing to assess whether each TCR beta V gene segment acted as functional or pseudogenic. Genome-wide SNP genotypes for about 60% of the 666 donors were used in a later genetic analysis, which treated that subset as a discovery cohort. Donor age, sex, ethnicity and CMV serostatus were compiled alongside the repertoire data. All discovery cohort repertoires had been generated using a single sequencing platform. In the later analysis, no new phenotypic data were used to find candidate immune exposures; instead, reliance was placed on TCR beta sequences and their occurrence across donors. Four to six DR-DQ haplotypes were handled as single units for association and clustering, since linkage in the cohort was strong. To predict cytomegalovirus infection status, the study brought together high-throughput TCR immunosequencing, statistical association of individual TCRs with disease status, and machine learning.

With regard to this clone: This clone's antigen is unknown. The record has no base qualities; no much larger clone is one base away.

V gives up 5 bases and J gives up 13 bases, and the segment between their germline ends measures 11 bases. The CDR3 covers 11 residues, taking in both the cysteine and the phenylalanine. Of the read, only the CDR3 DNA is kept; its 33 bases are in frame from base 1. From the germline V gene, CDR1 is ENHRY and CDR2 is SYGVKD. What the study reported, not specific to this receptor: Linkage disequilibrium might explain the correlated functional status among segregating V segments, but an unknown experimental factor could not be ruled out. CMV serostatus was the only immune exposure information available for the cohort. Because counts were too low, roughly 16 rarely observed V segments, including chromosome 9 orphons, were left out of the earlier analysis of a few hundred of the donors. At a false discovery rate of 0.05, a later analysis linked 15,000 to 20,000 TCR beta sequences to specific HLA alleles. The cohort was sequenced for TCR beta chains only, and without alpha or paired-chain data the features that could be detected were limited. According to a later genetic analysis, donors in an Asian-associated ancestry cluster had fewer N-insertions in productive TCRs than the approximately 650-donor mean. The authors suggested that the approach could potentially be generalized to other disease states and immunological phenotypes. Several of the top co-occurrence clusters appeared to be linked to parvovirus B19, influenza, CMV and Epstein-Barr virus, according to a later analysis. Presence/absence analyses assumed roughly uniform sequencing depth across donors, an assumption that may not hold. A cluster of highly shared sequence variants was judged likely to represent a technical artifact of the sequencing pipeline. A later analysis found that TCR association rates varied across HLA loci, with DRB1 alleles showing the most associated TCRs and HLA-C alleles the fewest. Broadly in line with IMGT annotations, most TCR beta V segments showed up in productive rearrangements about 87% or about 30% of the time in an earlier analysis of several hundred of the donors. A further reported finding was that TCR beta sequences accurately predicted the HLA-A and HLA-B alleles for most subjects in the first cohort. Because the 87-base-pair reads could not distinguish some IMGT-functional V segments, including TRBV6-2 and TRBV6-3, those segments were excluded. A total of fewer than 200 TCR beta chains were listed by the study as associated with cytomegalovirus. Cytomegalovirus status was reported to be diagnosed by the classifier with high specificity and sensitivity in both the original and validation cohorts. Strong co-occurrence of HLA alleles, especially DR and DQ, made assigning TCR associations to individual alleles difficult. While some public TCRs were present in many individuals, most TCR sequences turned up only very rarely across donors. Because HLA typing was missing for some donors at each locus, association tests included only the typed subset. Compared with equally common non-associated chains, HLA-associated TCR beta chains in a later analysis were more clonally expanded and had lower generation probabilities. A later genetic analysis associated a missense DCLRE1C variant with V-gene and J-gene trimming of TCR beta chains, and an independent cohort replicated the association. In a later analysis, most CMV-associated TCR beta chains were found to appear HLA-restricted, with HLA associations seemingly driven largely by CMV exposure. A few of the identified cytomegalovirus-associated TCR beta chains were confirmed in vitro to be specific for cytomegalovirus antigens.

The library was built by means of the immunoSEQ multiplex PCR assay. A mixture of 60 forward primers for TCR Vbeta segments and 13 reverse primers for TCR Jbeta segments was used in the multiplex PCR. A multiplex PCR assay on genomic DNA amplified the CDR3 region of rearranged TCR beta genes. Amplified TCR beta libraries were sequenced as 87-base-pair reads on the Illumina HiSeq System. Regarding the original processing steps: In a later analysis, approximately 74 million unique TCR beta chains were counted across the roughly 610 repertoires, and about 10 million of these chains were shared by at least two donors. A nearest-neighbor algorithm error-corrected the raw reads and collapsed the reads into unique sequences, merging closely related sequences to remove PCR and sequencing errors. CDR3 sequences were aligned to IMGT reference sequences to assign V, D and J gene segments. For a sequence to be retained, at least a six-nucleotide match to both a V gene segment and a J gene segment was required. Rearrangements were called productive when the CDR3 lacked stop codons and stayed in frame with V and J; all others were non-productive. CDR3 was defined according to IMGT convention as the region running from the second conserved V-encoded cysteine to the conserved J-encoded phenylalanine. In an earlier analysis of 587 of the donors, sequences lacking an unambiguous match to a single V gene segment were excluded. In an earlier analysis of roughly 600 of the donors, a V segment was called functional when productive rearrangements were above 56.7%, and segregating when the standard deviation between donors exceeded 5%. A statistical classification framework was built to diagnose cytomegalovirus status from the catalog of TCR beta chain sequences. V and J gene assignment, in a later analysis, came from comparing TCR nucleotide sequences with IMGT/GENE-DB human TR gene sequences. Using the TCRdist pipeline, a later analysis assigned CDR3 sequences along with most-parsimonious VDJ recombination scenarios. In a later analysis, every TCR beta chain was defined by the combination of its CDR3 amino acid sequence and its V-gene family, and reads without a unique V-gene family were dropped. In a later analysis, 450 to 600 highly shared, low-generation-probability nucleotide sequences were removed to address suspected cross-contamination and a sequencing artifact. A later analysis calculated a clonal expansion index for each public chain from normalized within-repertoire ranks of inferred template counts. In a later analysis, generation probabilities were computed using a VDJ recombination model fitted to out-of-frame rearrangements, and the results were checked against IGoR. A later analysis scored TCR-TCR, TCR-HLA and TCR-CMV co-occurrence with hypergeometric tests, applying a repertoire-size bias correction to TCR pairs. False discovery rates were estimated in a later analysis by permuting HLA or CMV assignments 20 times. In a later analysis, co-occurring TCRs were grouped with DBSCAN, and TCRdist sequence similarity was added when clustering was performed within HLA-allele-positive subsets. Co-occurrence clustering excluded repertoires with fewer than 30,000 or more than 120,000 public chains, plus five with anomalous nucleotide sharing. The clones in this table, taken by TCRdb from immuneACCESS, are in-frame only. Not every clone is retained; where verified, under half of the shortfall comes from an unresolved V gene, and the cause of the rest is unknown. That table furnishes V, J and clone size, whereas the DNA furnished D and trimming. The sample records 95,000 to 150,000 clones, 76% of which are singletons. The ten largest account for 1.9% of the sample.

The cohort comprised 710 or so healthy bone marrow donors. At the time of sampling, every cohort member was nominally healthy, though immune exposures that went unrecorded were likely present. The donor tested CMV seronegative, placing the donor among the approximately 360 seronegative members of the cohort. A peripheral blood sample was provided by each donor, and peripheral blood mononuclear cells were used for TCR beta sequencing. The Qiagen DNeasy Blood Extraction Kit was used to extract genomic DNA from the blood cell samples. The receptor comes from a man over 45 in good health and CMV-seronegative. Material: PBMCs. The sequence is built from TRBV10-3 and TRBJ2-2; TRBD1 could be the D gene, as 5 bases match. The CDR3 reads as follows: CAISSGSWLFF. The nucleotide sequence is TGTGCCATCAGTTCAGGGTCCTGGCTGTTTTTT.